Each of the 24 T cell receptor beta chains below was sequenced from the same sample in a study of lymphopenia after photon versus proton radiotherapy. Repertoires were generated with immunoSEQ multiplex PCR, while TCRdb's copy carries only in-frame clones and drops some. The sample gives 60,000 or so clones, approximately 86% of which show up once; about 13% is in the top ten. The sample here was peripheral blood, taken from a patient treated with proton-based radiotherapy. These TCRs come from an older man with esophageal cancer.

J is TRBJ2-1 and V is TRBV5-6; D is unclear. V was shortened by 1 base and J by 5 bases, with 19 bases between the two germline ends. The CDR3 totals 17 residues. From germline, CDR1 is SGHDT and CDR2 YYEEEE. The CDR3, as DNA: TGTGCCAGCAGCTTGAGGTTAGGGCCACCTTTAAACAATGAGCAGTTCTTC. It yields the protein CASSLRLGPPLNNEQFF. The whole variable domain, remainder taken from reference TRBV5-6 and TRBJ2-1, is DAGVTQSPTHLIKTRGQQVTLRCSPKSGHDTVSWYQQALGQGPQFIFQYYEEEERQRGNFPDRFSGHQFPNYSSELNVNALLLGDSALYLCASSLRLGPPLNNEQFFGPGTRLTVL.

The chain recombines TRBV11-2 with TRBJ1-3; D might be TRBD1 (5 bases). The V and J ends lost 2 bases and 5 bases respectively, with 13 bases between them. The CDR3 spans 15 residues. CDR1 SGHAT and CDR2 FQNNGV come from the germline V gene. CDR3 region: CASSLNEGIRNTIYF. The CDR3 DNA sequence: TGTGCCAGCAGCTTAAACGAGGGGATTCGAAACACCATATATTTT.

The genes are TRBV14 and TRBJ2-7, with D maybe TRBD2 (5 bases). Germline V CDR1 and CDR2: SGHDN, FVKESK. The CDR3 is made up of 15 amino acids. Trimming stripped 4 bases from V and 1 base from J, with 14 bases between. This chain's CDR3 is CASSRSGVTSYEQYF. The CDR3 bases are TGTGCCAGCAGCCGCTCCGGGGTGACTTCCTACGAGCAGTACTTC.

This clone was found a few times. The V gene is TRBV23-1, the J gene TRBJ2-1, with D possibly being TRBD1 or TRBD2 (5 bases each). TRBV23-1 is an ORF; its function is uncertain. This CDR3 comprises 16 residues. Trimming stripped 4 bases from V and 0 bases from J, with 13 bases between. The CDR3 region is CASSPREPRSYNEQFF. The CDR3 DNA follows: TGCGCCAGCAGTCCCAGGGAGCCTCGCTCCTACAATGAGCAGTTCTTC.

The rearrangement joins TRBV10-3 to TRBJ2-7; D is perhaps TRBD2 (5 bases). Between the trimmed V and J ends, which lost 0 bases and 1 base, there was a span of 13 bases. Germline loops: CDR1 ENHRY, CDR2 SYGVKD. The CDR3 has 16 amino acids. Written as DNA, the CDR3 is TGTGCCATCAGTGAGTCATACGCTACGGGGTCCTACGAGCAGTACTTC. It yields the protein CAISESYATGSYEQYF.

This chain connects TRBV7-2 to TRBJ1-1, with D unresolved. The V gene lost 3 bases and the J gene lost 0 bases, with 2 bases spanning the gap. The CDR3 runs 12 residues. Germline CDR1 is SGHTA and CDR2 is FQGNSA. In DNA, the CDR3 is TGTGCCAGCAGCTTCCTGAACACTGAAGCTTTCTTT. Protein product: CASSFLNTEAFF.

V is TRBV5-1 and J is TRBJ1-6; 11 positions agree with TRBD1. V trimming: 5 bases; J trimming: 0 bases; junction bases outside the gene matches: 7. This CDR3 comprises 18 residues. The V gene's germline CDR1 is SGHRS and CDR2 YFSETQ. CDR3 in DNA: TGCGCCAGCAGTTCCACCGGGACAGGGGGCTCCTATAATTCACCCCTCCACTTT. This translates into CASSSTGTGGSYNSPLHF.

This clone was picked up one time. The genes are TRBV5-6 and TRBJ2-3, with D uncertain. V was shortened by 0 bases and J by 2 bases, with 10 bases between the two germline ends. The CDR3 totals 15 residues. Germline CDR1 is SGHDT and CDR2 is YYEEEE. In nucleotides, the CDR3 is TGTGCCAGCAGCTTGGCCAGCGAGTACACAGATACGCAGTATTTT. This sequence encodes CASSLASEYTDTQYF.

This clone was recorded once. This chain links TRBV2 with TRBJ1-4; 7 nucleotides align to TRBD1. The J segment lost 8 bases and the V segment lost 5 bases, leaving 8 bases of the junction unmatched. The germline V gene encodes CDR1 SNHLY and CDR2 FYNNEI. This CDR3 is built from 14 residues. CDR3 nucleotides: TGTGCCAGCAGTCAGGGGGGGGTGCCCGAAAAACTGTTTTTT. Its translation: CASSQGGVPEKLFF.

This rearrangement joins TRBV5-1 to TRBJ2-3; no firm D call. CDR1 and CDR2 from the germline V gene are SGHRS and YFSETQ. This CDR3 has 18 residues. Between the trimmed V and J ends, which lost 2 bases and 2 bases, there was a span of 21 bases. Here the CDR3 DNA reads TGCGCCAGCAGCTTAAAAAGTCTCACATGGGGTTACACAGATACGCAGTATTTT. Amino acid sequence: CASSLKSLTWGYTDTQYF.

This chain links TRBV4-3 with TRBJ2-3, with D perhaps matching TRBD1 or TRBD2 (5 bases each). CDR3 length equals 19 residues. Between the trimmed V and J ends, which lost 0 bases and 1 base, there was a span of 20 bases. Germline CDR1 reads LGHNA; CDR2 reads YSLEER. The CDR3 DNA follows: TGCGCCAGCAGCCAAGATCTTACCGGGGCAGCACCTCGCACAGATACGCAGTATTTT. Translated, it gives CASSQDLTGAAPRTDTQYF.

The chain links TRBV18 to TRBJ2-1; 8 nucleotides match TRBD2. The CDR3 has 15 amino acids. The germline V gene encodes CDR1 KGHSH and CDR2 LQKENI. V dropped 5 bases and J dropped 5; count of bases not matched to a gene: 8. Here the CDR3 reads CASSSTSGFDNEQFF. In DNA form, the CDR3 reads TGTGCCAGCTCATCCACTAGCGGTTTCGACAATGAGCAGTTCTTC.

This chain links TRBV28 with TRBJ1-2; 10 bases are shared with TRBD1. CDR3 size: 16 residues. V gave up 4 bases and J gave up 2 bases; unmatched junction bases: 7. The V gene's germline CDR1 is MDHEN and CDR2 SYDVKM. The DNA for the CDR3 is TGTGCCAGCAGTTCGCCCAGACAGGGGGCGAACTATGGCTACACCTTC. It is translated as CASSSPRQGANYGYTF.

The chain uses TRBV4-3 and TRBJ2-2; tentatively, D is TRBD1 or TRBD2 (6 bases each). The CDR3 has 14 amino acids. The V and J ends lost 3 bases and 6 bases respectively, with 11 bases between them. Per germline, CDR1 LGHNA and CDR2 YSLEER. CDR3 loop: CASSQLRGAGELFF. CDR3 DNA sequence: TGCGCCAGCAGCCAGTTAAGGGGGGCCGGGGAGCTGTTTTTT.

This clone was detected only once. The rearrangement links TRBV9 to TRBJ2-1; no firm D call. V was shortened by 3 bases and J by 5 bases, with 15 bases between the two germline ends. CDR1 and CDR2 (germline): SGDLS, YYNGEE. The CDR3 length is 15 residues. The DNA of the CDR3 is TGTGCCAGCAGCGCAGGCCCCACCGTCCACAATGAGCAGTTCTTC. Translating it yields CASSAGPTVHNEQFF.

The CDR3 DNA sequence: TGTGCCAGCAGTTTGTCCGGGATCTACGAGCAGTACTTC. Translated: CASSLSGIYEQYF. This chain uses TRBV27 with TRBJ2-7, with a possible D match to TRBD2 (5 bases). The CDR3 is made up of 13 amino acids. Trimming shortened V by 3 bases and J by 3 bases, and 9 bases separated the two germline ends. In germline, CDR1 is MNHEY, CDR2 SMNVEV (reference sequence).

The rearrangement links TRBV7-8 to TRBJ1-3; the D is unclear. Deletions cut 3 bases from V and 3 bases from J, with 12 bases between. Germline CDR1 is SGHVS and CDR2 is FQNEAQ. This CDR3 is 15 amino acids long. Here the CDR3 DNA reads TGTGCCAGCAGCTTGGGGAGACGCTATGGAAACACCATATATTTT. Its protein product is CASSLGRRYGNTIYF.

The chain recombines TRBV19 with TRBJ2-3; D is perhaps TRBD1 or TRBD2 (6 bases each). With 1 base removed from V and 5 bases from J, the gap between germline ends came to 16 bases. The CDR3 spans 16 residues. In germline, CDR1 is LNHDA, CDR2 SQIVND (reference sequence). CDR3 sequence (DNA): TGTGCCAGTAGTATAGCCGGGGGCCCCGGGAGAGATACGCAGTATTTT. Translation: CASSIAGGPGRDTQYF.

The gene calls are TRBV18 and TRBJ1-3, with a tentative D call TRBD1 (6 bases). Germline CDR1 reads KGHSH; CDR2 reads LQKENI. Trimming stripped 2 bases from V and 7 bases from J, with 15 bases between. The CDR3 runs 15 residues. CDR3 DNA sequence: TGTGCCAGCTCACCAAATCCAGGGGATTGGAACACCATATATTTT. Its protein is CASSPNPGDWNTIYF.

Comment on this clone: Different DNA sequences within this sample yield the same CDR3. The chain carries TRBV9 and TRBJ2-2; D possibly corresponds to TRBD1 (5 bases). Germline-derived CDR1 and CDR2 are SGDLS and YYNGEE. The V and J ends lost 3 bases and 1 base respectively, with 10 bases between them. This CDR3 contains 15 residues. The CDR3 DNA reads TGTGCCAGCAGCGGACATACAGGGAACACCGGGGAGCTGTTTTTT. This translates into CASSGHTGNTGELFF. Based on the CDR3 plus reference TRBV9 and TRBJ2-2, the full variable domain is DSGVTQTPKHLITATGQRVTLRCSPRSGDLSVYWYQQSLDQGLQFLIQYYNGEERAKGNILERFSAQQFPDLHSELNLSSLELGDSALYFCASSGHTGNTGELFFGEGSRLTVL.

The chain has TRBV9 and TRBJ2-1; D possibly matches TRBD1 or TRBD2 (7 bases each). Germline V CDR1 and CDR2: SGDLS, YYNGEE. The V and J ends lost 3 bases and 2 bases respectively, with 15 bases between them. The CDR3 extends over 16 amino acids. CDR3 sequence: CASSEGAGVTYNEQFF. CDR3 coding DNA: TGTGCCAGCAGCGAGGGGGCGGGAGTCACCTACAATGAGCAGTTCTTC.

The chain is built from TRBV5-5 and TRBJ2-2; D uncertain. Germline V lookup: CDR1 SGHKS, CDR2 YYEKEE (reference sequence). This CDR3 region has 14 residues. Trimming left V 4 bases short and J 1 base short, with 8 bases between. CDR3 loop: CASSKYRNTGELFF. The CDR3 DNA is TGTGCCAGCAGCAAGTACAGGAACACCGGGGAGCTGTTTTTT.

The chain has TRBV5-1 and TRBJ1-1; D ambiguous. CDR1 and CDR2 (germline): SGHRS, YFSETQ. The ends were cut back, 0 bases at V and 2 bases at J, with 11 bases in the middle. CDR3 size: 15 residues. CDR3 sequence: CASSLDTVGNTEAFF. DNA for the CDR3: TGCGCCAGCAGCTTGGACACAGTTGGAAACACTGAAGCTTTCTTT.

V usage is TRBV28 and J usage is TRBJ1-1; TRBD1 might be the D (6 bases). The length of the CDR3 is 12 residues. Germline V CDR1 and CDR2: MDHEN, SYDVKM. Trimming left V 3 bases short and J 8 bases short, with 10 bases between. As DNA, the CDR3 is TGTGCCAGCAGTTTCGGACAGAGGGAAGCTTTCTTT. This encodes CASSFGQREAFF.